Below, one T cell receptor (beta chain) is given with its context. Its target is not known. The data derive from a study of cytomegalovirus exposure and HLA in healthy donors. For the study at large: Per a later analysis, the roughly 670 first-cohort and 100 to 150 validation repertoires shared one platform. Study outcomes and limitations: Most TCR sequences proved rare, with some public TCRs found in many donors. In vitro testing confirmed a few CMV-associated chains as specific for CMV antigens.

TCRdb keeps only in-frame clones here, not all; method: immunoSEQ multiplex PCR. The repertoire holds some 120,000 clones, with 89% as singletons. CDR1 and CDR2 from the germline V gene are LNHDA and SQIVND (reference sequence). The ends were cut back, 8 bases at V and 6 bases at J, with 14 bases in the middle. This CDR3 has 13 residues. Input material: PBMCs. The chain employs TRBV19 and TRBJ2-1; possible D gene TRBD2, 5 bases. This TCR derives from a woman aged 18-35 years in good health and CMV-seronegative. The CDR3 DNA follows: TGTGCCAGTTCCCCGGGAACAAGCAATGAGCAGTTCTTC. This sequence encodes CASSPGTSNEQFF.